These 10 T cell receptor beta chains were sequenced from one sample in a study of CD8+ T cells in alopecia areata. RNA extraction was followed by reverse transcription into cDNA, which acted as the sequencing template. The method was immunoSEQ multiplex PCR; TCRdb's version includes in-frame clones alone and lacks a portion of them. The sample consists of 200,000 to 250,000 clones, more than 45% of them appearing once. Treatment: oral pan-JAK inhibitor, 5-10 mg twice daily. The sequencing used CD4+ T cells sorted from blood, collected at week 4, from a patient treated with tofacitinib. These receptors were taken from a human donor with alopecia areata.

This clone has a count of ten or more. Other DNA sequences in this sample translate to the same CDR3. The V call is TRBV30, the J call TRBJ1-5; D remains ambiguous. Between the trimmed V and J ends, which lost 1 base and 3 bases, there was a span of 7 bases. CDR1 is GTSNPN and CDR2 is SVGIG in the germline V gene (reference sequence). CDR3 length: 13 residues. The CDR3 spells CAWSGGDNQPQHF. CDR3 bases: TGTGCCTGGAGTGGGGGTGACAATCAGCCCCAGCATTTT.

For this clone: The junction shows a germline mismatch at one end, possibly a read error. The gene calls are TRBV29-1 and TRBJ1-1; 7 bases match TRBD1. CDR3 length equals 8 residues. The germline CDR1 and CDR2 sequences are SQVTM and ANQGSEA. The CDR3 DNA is TGCAGTATTGGGACAGCCTCCTTT. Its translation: CSIGTASF.

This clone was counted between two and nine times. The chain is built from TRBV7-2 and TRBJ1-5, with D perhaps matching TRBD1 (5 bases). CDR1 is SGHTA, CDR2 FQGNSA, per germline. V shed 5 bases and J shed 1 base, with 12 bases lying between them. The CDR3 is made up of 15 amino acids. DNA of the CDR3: TGTGCCAGCAGCCCAGCCGGACAAAGCAATCAGCCCCAGCATTTT. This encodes CASSPAGQSNQPQHF.

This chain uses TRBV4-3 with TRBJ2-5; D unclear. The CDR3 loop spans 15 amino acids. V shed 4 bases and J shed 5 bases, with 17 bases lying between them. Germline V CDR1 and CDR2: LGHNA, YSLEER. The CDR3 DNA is TGCGCCAGCAGCCGCCTAGGATTGTTGGGGGAGACCCAGTACTTC. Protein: CASSRLGLLGETQYF.

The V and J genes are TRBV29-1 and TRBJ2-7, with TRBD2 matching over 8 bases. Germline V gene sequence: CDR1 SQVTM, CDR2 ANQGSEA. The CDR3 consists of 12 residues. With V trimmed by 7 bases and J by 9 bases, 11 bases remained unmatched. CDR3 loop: CSAETAGARQYF. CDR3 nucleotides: TGCAGCGCCGAAACAGCGGGGGCTAGGCAGTACTTC.

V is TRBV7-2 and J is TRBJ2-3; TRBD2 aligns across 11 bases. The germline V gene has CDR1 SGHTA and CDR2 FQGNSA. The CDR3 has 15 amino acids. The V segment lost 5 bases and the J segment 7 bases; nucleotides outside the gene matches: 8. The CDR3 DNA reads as TGTGCCAGCAGCGCGGAAACTAGCGGGGGCAATACGCAGTATTTT. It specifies CASSAETSGGNTQYF.

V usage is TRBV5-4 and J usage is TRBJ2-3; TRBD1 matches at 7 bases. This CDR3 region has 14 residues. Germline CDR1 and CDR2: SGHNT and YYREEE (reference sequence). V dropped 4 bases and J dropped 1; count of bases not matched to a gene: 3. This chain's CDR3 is CASSRQGGTDTQYF. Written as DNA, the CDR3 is TGTGCCAGCAGCAGACAGGGAGGCACAGATACGCAGTATTTT.

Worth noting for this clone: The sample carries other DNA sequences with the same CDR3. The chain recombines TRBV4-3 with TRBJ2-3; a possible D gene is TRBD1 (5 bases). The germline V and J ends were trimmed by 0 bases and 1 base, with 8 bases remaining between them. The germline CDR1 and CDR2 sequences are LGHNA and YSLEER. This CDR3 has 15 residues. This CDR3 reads CASSQEGAGTDTQYF. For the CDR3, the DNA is TGCGCCAGCAGCCAAGAAGGGGCAGGCACAGATACGCAGTATTTT.

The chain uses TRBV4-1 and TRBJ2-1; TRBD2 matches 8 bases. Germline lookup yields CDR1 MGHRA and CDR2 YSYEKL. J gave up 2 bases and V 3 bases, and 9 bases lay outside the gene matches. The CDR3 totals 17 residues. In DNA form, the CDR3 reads TGCGCCAGCAGCCATTTGGGCGGGGGGCCCCCCTACAATGAGCAGTTCTTC. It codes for CASSHLGGGPPYNEQFF.

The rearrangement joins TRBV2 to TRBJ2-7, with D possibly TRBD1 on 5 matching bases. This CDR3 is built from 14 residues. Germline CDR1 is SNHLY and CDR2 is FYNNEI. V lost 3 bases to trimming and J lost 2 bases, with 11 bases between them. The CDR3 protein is CASSDQGRPYEQYF. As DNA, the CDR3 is TGTGCCAGCAGTGACCAGGGCCGACCCTACGAGCAGTACTTC.